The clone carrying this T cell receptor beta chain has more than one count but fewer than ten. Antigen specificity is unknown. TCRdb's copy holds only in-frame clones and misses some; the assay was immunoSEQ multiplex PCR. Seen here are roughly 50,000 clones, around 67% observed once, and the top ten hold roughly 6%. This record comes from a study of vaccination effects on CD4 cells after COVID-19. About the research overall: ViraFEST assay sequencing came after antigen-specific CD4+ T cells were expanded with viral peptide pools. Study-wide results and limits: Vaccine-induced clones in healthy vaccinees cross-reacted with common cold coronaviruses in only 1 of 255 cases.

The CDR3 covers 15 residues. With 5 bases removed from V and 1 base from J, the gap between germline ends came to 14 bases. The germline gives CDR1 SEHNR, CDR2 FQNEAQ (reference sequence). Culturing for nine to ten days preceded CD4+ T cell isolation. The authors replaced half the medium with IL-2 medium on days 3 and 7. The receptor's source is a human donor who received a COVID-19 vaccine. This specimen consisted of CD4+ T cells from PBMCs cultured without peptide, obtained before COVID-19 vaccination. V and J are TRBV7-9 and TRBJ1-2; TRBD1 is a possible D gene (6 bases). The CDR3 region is CASSDRTANNYGYTF. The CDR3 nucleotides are TGTGCCAGCAGCGACAGGACAGCTAATAACTATGGCTACACCTTC.